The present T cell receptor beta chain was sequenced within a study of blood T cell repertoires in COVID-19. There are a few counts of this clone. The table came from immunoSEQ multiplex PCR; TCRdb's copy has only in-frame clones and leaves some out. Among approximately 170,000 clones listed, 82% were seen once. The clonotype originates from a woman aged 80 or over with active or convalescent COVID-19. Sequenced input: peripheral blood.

CDR3 amino acids: CASSFSDGNVVFF. CDR3 sequence (DNA): TGTGCCAGCAGCTTTAGCGACGGAAATGTAGTTTTCTTT. This sequence joins TRBV11-2 and TRBJ1-1; D unresolved. The length of the CDR3 is 13 residues. Germline assignment: CDR1 SGHAT and CDR2 FQNNGV. Between the trimmed V and J ends, which lost 3 bases and 13 bases, there was a span of 18 bases.